These 23 T cell receptor beta chains share one sample of origin, sequenced in a study of blood T cell repertoires in COVID-19. Generated by immunoSEQ multiplex PCR, the TCRdb table keeps only in-frame clones and is missing some. The table has under 450,000 clones, more than 85% seen once. The sample taken for sequencing was PBMCs or T cells enriched from blood (not recorded which). These receptors came from a woman aged 25 to 45 who had recovered from COVID-19.

This clone was recorded once. The chain carries TRBV7-9 and TRBJ2-7; D not certain. This CDR3 spans 11 amino acids. Per germline, CDR1 SEHNR and CDR2 FQNEAQ (reference sequence). Trimming cost V 5 bases and J 4 bases, with 6 bases left between them. CDR3 DNA: TGTGCCAGCAGCCGCGAATACGAGCAGTACTTC. It codes for CASSREYEQYF.

The rearrangement links TRBV20-1 to TRBJ2-3; maybe TRBD1 (6 bases). The V end was cut by 3 bases, the J end by 0 bases, with 19 bases between. From germline, CDR1 is DFQATT and CDR2 SNEGSKA (reference sequence). This CDR3 is built from 17 residues. Here the CDR3 reads CSASREGVISSTDTQYF. The CDR3 DNA follows: TGCAGTGCTAGTCGAGAGGGGGTGATCTCTAGCACAGATACGCAGTATTTT.

This chain joins TRBV6-1 and TRBJ1-2, with 9 bases lining up with TRBD1. V dropped 2 bases and J dropped 6; count of bases not matched to a gene: 7. This CDR3 comprises 15 residues. Germline assignment: CDR1 MNHNS and CDR2 SASEGT. CDR3 sequence reads: CASSERDRVKNGYTF. The CDR3 nucleotides read TGTGCCAGCAGTGAACGGGACAGGGTTAAGAATGGCTACACCTTC.

This chain connects TRBV6-5 to TRBJ1-2, with D possibly being TRBD1 (5 bases). This CDR3 is 14 amino acids long. Germline V lookup: CDR1 MNHEY, CDR2 SVGAGI. Trimming removed 6 bases from V and 2 bases from J, with 13 bases in between. The CDR3 region is CASSLQATNYGYTF. CDR3 sequence (DNA): TGTGCCAGCAGCTTACAGGCAACCAACTATGGCTACACCTTC.

This chain joins TRBV27 and TRBJ1-6, with D possibly being TRBD1 (5 bases). This CDR3 has 13 amino acids. Germline-derived CDR1 and CDR2 are MNHEY and SMNVEV (reference sequence). V lost 5 bases and J 7 bases, leaving 9 bases between the germline ends. The CDR3 sequence: CASSTSGNSPLHF. The CDR3 DNA reads as TGTGCCAGCAGTACGTCAGGGAATTCACCCCTCCACTTT.

The chain joins TRBV27 to TRBJ1-1; 9 bases fit TRBD1. Germline V CDR1 and CDR2: MNHEY, SMNVEV (reference sequence). The CDR3 sequence is 16 residues long. J was trimmed by 1 base and V by 5 bases; bases with no gene match: 8. The CDR3 coding sequence is TGTGCCAGCAGTACGCCTTGGACAGGGGAGAACACTGAAGCTTTCTTT. Translation: CASSTPWTGENTEAFF.

The J gene is TRBJ2-1, the V gene TRBV30, with 9 bases identical to TRBD2. V shed 2 bases and J 4 bases; nucleotides not matched to a gene: 9. The CDR3 has 16 residues. CDR1 and CDR2 from the germline V gene are GTSNPN and SVGIG (reference sequence). In nucleotides, the CDR3 is TGTGCCTGGAGTAAGTTAGCGGGGGCCTCGTACAATGAGCAGTTCTTC. Its protein is CAWSKLAGASYNEQFF.

CDR3 amino acids: CASSHGQGFDTGELFF. The CDR3 DNA follows: TGCGCCAGCAGCCACGGACAGGGGTTCGACACCGGGGAGCTGTTTTTT. V is TRBV4-1 and J is TRBJ2-2; 9 bases are shared with TRBD1. V was pared by 3 bases and J by 3 bases, with 5 bases of the junction left unmatched. Germline CDR1 MGHRA, CDR2 YSYEKL. The CDR3 is 16 amino acids.

The J gene is TRBJ2-7, the V gene TRBV3-1 (or the pseudogene TRBV3-2), with 12 bases fitting TRBD1. The germline gives CDR1 LGHDT, CDR2 YNNKEL (reference sequence). The CDR3 has 15 residues. Losses at the gene ends were 3 bases for V and 4 bases for J; bases not matched to a gene: 4. CDR3 region: CASSQGTGGPYEQYF. CDR3 in DNA: TGTGCCAGCAGCCAGGGGACAGGGGGCCCTTACGAGCAGTACTTC.

CDR3 amino acids: CASKRDSGNTIYF. The CDR3 DNA reads as TGTGCCAGCAAACGGGACTCTGGAAACACCATATATTTT. The chain recombines TRBV28 with TRBJ1-3, with D hard to call. Germline V gives CDR1 MDHEN, CDR2 SYDVKM. Trimming shortened V by 7 bases and J by 0 bases, and 7 bases separated the two germline ends. The CDR3 has 13 residues.

This rearrangement joins TRBV3-1 (or the pseudogene TRBV3-2) to TRBJ2-1; D possibly corresponds to TRBD1 (6 bases). Between the trimmed V and J ends, which lost 5 bases and 3 bases, there was a span of 11 bases. The germline gives CDR1 LGHDT, CDR2 YNNKEL (reference sequence). The CDR3 has 14 amino acids. The CDR3 bases are TGTGCCAGCAGCGGGCGGACAGTCTACAATGAGCAGTTCTTC. As protein: CASSGRTVYNEQFF.

The chain uses TRBV5-1 and TRBJ1-2; 7 bases match TRBD1. Germline V gene sequence: CDR1 SGHRS, CDR2 YFSETQ. CDR3 length: 14 amino acids. Trimming removed 5 bases from V and 0 bases from J; junction bases left unmatched: 4. CDR3 in DNA: TGCGCCAGCAGTCAGGGGGTAGCTAACTATGGCTACACCTTC. Protein sequence: CASSQGVANYGYTF.

The chain carries TRBV27 and TRBJ1-2; 8 positions agree with TRBD1. The V segment lost 2 bases and the J segment 4 bases; nucleotides outside the gene matches: 6. Germline V gene lookup returns CDR1 MNHEY and CDR2 SMNVEV (reference sequence). CDR3 length: 15 amino acids. The DNA of the CDR3 is TGTGCCAGCAGTTTAGTTTCAGGGGGCGCCTATGGCTACACCTTC. It is translated as CASSLVSGGAYGYTF.

Comments on this clone: Other DNA sequences within the sample encode an identical CDR3. This rearrangement joins TRBV5-5 to TRBJ1-3; 8 nucleotides align to TRBD1. Trimming took 0 bases from V and 4 from J; bases not matched to a gene: 3. CDR1 is SGHKS, CDR2 YYEKEE, per germline (reference sequence). This CDR3 comprises 15 residues. As DNA, the CDR3 is TGTGCCAGCAGCTTGGGACAGGGGTTAGGAAACACCATATATTTT. It is translated as CASSLGQGLGNTIYF.

V is TRBV18 and J is TRBJ2-7; 7 bases line up with TRBD1. In germline, CDR1 is KGHSH, CDR2 LQKENI. The length of the CDR3 is 14 residues. With V trimmed by 5 bases and J by 3 bases, 7 bases remained unmatched. The CDR3 nucleotides read TGTGCCAGCTCAGACGGGACAGCTCTCTACGAGCAGTACTTC. Residues: CASSDGTALYEQYF.

The V call is TRBV19, the J call TRBJ2-5; D remains unclear. Trimming left V 3 bases short and J 4 bases short, with 9 bases between. Germline V gives CDR1 LNHDA, CDR2 SQIVND (reference sequence). The CDR3 length is 13 residues. CDR3 sequence (DNA): TGTGCCAGTAGTATCTCTAGTATAGAGACCCAGTACTTC. It is translated as CASSISSIETQYF.

The gene calls are TRBV3-1 (or the pseudogene TRBV3-2) and TRBJ1-1; D not certain. The CDR3 is 15 amino acids. The V gene lost 0 bases and the J gene lost 1 base, with 9 bases spanning the gap. Germline V gene sequence: CDR1 LGHDT, CDR2 YNNKEL (reference sequence). CDR3 sequence reads: CASSQDNAGNTEAFF. DNA of the CDR3: TGTGCCAGCAGCCAAGATAATGCAGGGAACACTGAAGCTTTCTTT.

V and J are TRBV5-1 and TRBJ2-2, with 9 positions matching TRBD1. After removal of 1 base from V and 6 bases from J, the junction contained 4 bases not matched to a gene. The V gene's germline CDR1 is SGHRS and CDR2 YFSETQ. The CDR3 contains 15 residues. CDR3 DNA sequence: TGCGCCAGCAGCTTGCCCGGGACAGGGTCCGGGGAGCTGTTTTTT. It specifies CASSLPGTGSGELFF.

The rearrangement uses TRBV5-1 and TRBJ2-2, with 11 bases that match TRBD1. Germline-derived CDR1 and CDR2 are SGHRS and YFSETQ. Trimming took 7 bases from V and 0 from J; bases not matched to a gene: 8. The CDR3 extends over 17 amino acids. The CDR3 region is CASLEGTGGANTGELFF. The DNA for the CDR3 is TGCGCCAGCTTGGAAGGGACAGGGGGAGCGAACACCGGGGAGCTGTTTTTT.

This clone was found once. This rearrangement joins TRBV2 to TRBJ2-3, with D perhaps TRBD2 (5 bases). The germline V gene encodes CDR1 SNHLY and CDR2 FYNNEI. The CDR3 has 17 amino acids. Trimming stripped 8 bases from V and 2 bases from J, with 23 bases between. The CDR3: CASSGLDQLFDTDTQYF. CDR3 DNA sequence: TGTGCCAGCTCCGGACTGGACCAGCTGTTTGACACAGATACGCAGTATTTT.

The chain employs TRBV24-1 and TRBJ2-1; D gene uncertain. This CDR3 region has 14 residues. CDR1 KGHDR and CDR2 SFDVKD come from the germline V gene. Trimming stripped 7 bases from V and 0 bases from J, with 9 bases between. The CDR3 nucleotides are TGTGCCACCAGCGCGCAAAGCTCCTACAATGAGCAGTTCTTC. Amino acids: CATSAQSSYNEQFF.

This chain uses TRBV2 with TRBJ2-7; possible D gene TRBD1, 5 bases. This CDR3 region has 12 residues. V was trimmed by 7 bases and J by 3 bases, leaving 10 bases between them. The germline CDR1 and CDR2 sequences are SNHLY and FYNNEI. The CDR3 spells CASKDMGYEQYF. The CDR3 DNA reads as TGTGCCAGCAAGGACATGGGCTACGAGCAGTACTTC.

The chain couples TRBV4-1 to TRBJ1-1; possible D gene TRBD1, 6 bases. Trimming took off 4 bases at V and 4 bases at J, with 16 bases between the two ends. Germline CDR1 reads MGHRA; CDR2 reads YSYEKL. This CDR3 is 15 amino acids long. Here the CDR3 DNA reads TGCGCCAGCAGCCCCTGGGCAGGGGCAGGCACTGAAGCTTTCTTT. Its translation is CASSPWAGAGTEAFF.